Reported below is one T cell receptor beta chain. What it binds is unknown. In preparing the TRB cDNA libraries, 5' RACE with UMI labels was used. No DNA is given; TCRdb re-called the 5' RACE reads and lists each CDR3 protein once. The sample totals around 57,000 distinct CDR3 sequences. This record comes from a study of CXCR3-negative and CXCR3-positive naive CD8 T cells. Study-level background: Total TRB output reached 120 million to 150 million reads, about 1.5 +/- 0.3 million per library. Overall study results and limits: Naive CXCR3-positive and CXCR3-negative cells shared similar TRBV-TRBJ usage, unlike memory cells. Fresh PBMCs were used in most assays, and CXCR3 expression partially decreased after cryopreservation.

CDR3 length: 14 amino acids. The TCR originated in a human donor in good health. Some clones in this sample may be carry-over from other donors' samples. Sample: memory CD8+ T cells from blood. The chain combines TRBV12-3 or TRBV12-4 with TRBJ2-1; with no DNA, the TCRdb D assignment of TRBD1 cannot be verified. The CDR3 sequence is CASSSLWGDNEQFF.